The 23 T cell receptor beta chains given below trace back to one sample, sequenced in a study of tumor-infiltrating lymphocytes in primary liver carcinoma. The investigators made TCR beta cDNA from about 500 ng total RNA, using a constant-region primer. Researchers made the TCR beta libraries by running three nested multiplex PCR rounds with slightly modified ARM-PCR. TRBV1-TRBV30 forward primers paired with a C-beta reverse primer drove the first two PCR rounds, about 10 cycles each. TCRdb passed the multiplex PCR reads through MiXCR, listing each CDR3 protein once. This repertoire shows tens of thousands of distinct CDR3 sequences, approximately 71% found once; its top ten account for around two fifths. Investigators took RNA and DNA out together from 20-30 mg of unsorted bulk tissue. The source material was tumor-adjacent normal liver tissue. Source of these receptors: a woman aged 25 to 39 with primary liver carcinoma and hepatitis B virus infection.

On this clonotype: The CDR3 carries no conserved terminal phenylalanine or tryptophan, so it likely arises from a read error. The V and J genes are TRBV11-2 and TRBJ2-1, with 9 bases lining up with TRBD2. The CDR3 has 17 amino acids. Germline trimming cut 11 bases from V and 6 bases from J; bases unmatched to any gene: 20. Germline lookup yields CDR1 SGHAT and CDR2 FQNNGV. The CDR3 reads CACRLGVSGSVFNEQFL. CDR3 nucleotide sequence: TGTGCCTGCCGCTTAGGGGTTAGCGGGAGTGTCTTCAATGAGCAGTTCCTC.

In this sample, this clonotype turned up many times. The chain couples TRBV24-1 to TRBJ2-7; TRBD1 matches at 7 bases. CDR1 is KGHDR and CDR2 is SFDVKD in the germline V gene. The CDR3 runs to 17 residues. V was pared by 4 bases and J by 6 bases, with 17 bases of the junction left unmatched. The CDR3 protein is CATSDPPGTAGVAEQYF. The DNA for the CDR3 is TGTGCCACCAGTGACCCCCCCGGGACAGCCGGTGTTGCCGAGCAGTACTTC.

This clonotype was seen just once. The chain recombines TRBV29-1 with TRBJ2-5, with TRBD2 matching 7 bases. Germline values: CDR1 SQVTM, CDR2 ANQGSEA. With 7 bases clipped from V and 8 bases from J, the junction kept 13 bases outside the gene matches. This CDR3 spans 13 amino acids. The CDR3 sequence is CSGAGWGGDTQYF. The CDR3 DNA follows: TGCAGCGGAGCCGGCTGGGGGGGAGATACCCAGTACTTC.

This clonotype was observed a few times. One junction end disagrees with the germline gene, perhaps due to a read error. The CDR3 DNA sequence: TGTGCCGGCAGTGATTTGGAACCGCACACCGGAAACACCATATATTTT. It is translated as CAGSDLEPHTGNTIYF. This chain uses TRBV2 with TRBJ1-3; D is ambiguous. Germline loops: CDR1 SNHLY, CDR2 FYNNEI. The CDR3 length is 16 residues.

This clonotype was seen more than once but under ten times. V is TRBV7-8 and J is TRBJ2-7; either TRBD1 or TRBD2 may fit D (5 bases each). Germline V lookup: CDR1 SGHVS, CDR2 FQNEAQ. The ends were cut back, 5 bases at V and 3 bases at J, with 20 bases in the middle. CDR3 length: 16 residues. CDR3 sequence (DNA): TGTGCCAGCAGCACCCCCCGGGGCCTCGCACTCTACGAGCAGTACTTC. Protein product: CASSTPRGLALYEQYF.

Regarding this clonotype: This CDR3 fails to terminate in the conserved phenylalanine or tryptophan, so it likely reflects a read error. This chain uses TRBV5-1 with TRBJ2-1; a possible D gene is TRBD2 (6 bases). Germline V gives CDR1 SGHRS, CDR2 YFSETQ. This CDR3 is 14 amino acids long. The CDR3 DNA sequence: TGTGCCAGCAGCTCGGAGGGCTTCTACAATGAGCAGTTCGTC. Protein: CASSSEGFYNEQFV.

Note on this clonotype: Being one base from a much bigger clone, this may be a read error. The gene calls are TRBV11-2 and TRBJ2-1; TRBD2 aligns across 15 bases. The germline V gene has CDR1 SGHAT and CDR2 FQNNGV. The CDR3 totals 17 residues. The DNA of the CDR3 is TGTGGCAGCAGCCCCGGGACTAGCGGGGGGCTAAACAATGAGCAGTTCTTC. It encodes CGSSPGTSGGLNNEQFF.

In the case of this clonotype: Compared with germline, one end of the junction differs, possibly owing to a read error. The chain carries TRBV5-6 and TRBJ2-1; 7 nucleotides align to TRBD2. This CDR3 contains 15 residues. Germline assignment: CDR1 SGHDT and CDR2 YYEEEE. The CDR3 bases are TGTGCCAGCAGTATCGGCGCGGGGGTTAACAATGATCAGTTCTTC. Translated: CASSIGAGVNNDQFF.

The V gene is TRBV6-5, the J gene TRBJ1-5; D is unresolved. The CDR3 contains 15 residues. Germline V gene lookup returns CDR1 MNHEY and CDR2 SVGAGI. Trimming removed 7 bases from V and 3 bases from J, with 16 bases in between. The CDR3: CASNKGRLNNQPQHF. CDR3 DNA sequence: TGTGCCAGCAATAAAGGAAGGTTAAACAATCAGCCCCAGCATTTT.

Comment on this clonotype: A junction boundary mismatches the germline segment, possibly from a read error. The rearrangement joins TRBV11-2 to TRBJ2-3; D remains unclear. CDR3 length equals 16 residues. CDR1 is SGHAT and CDR2 is FQNNGV in the germline V gene. The CDR3 spells CACSPMETSSADTQYF. The CDR3 DNA sequence: TGTGCCTGCAGCCCGATGGAGACGTCGAGCGCAGATACGCAGTATTTT.

V and J are TRBV12-3 or TRBV12-4 and TRBJ2-1, with 14 nucleotides matching TRBD2. The CDR3 extends over 15 amino acids. The CDR3 reads CDCSRMTSGRGEQFF. In DNA, the CDR3 is TGTGACTGCAGTCGTATGACTAGCGGGAGGGGTGAGCAGTTCTTC.

This clonotype was found a few times. The genes are TRBV4-3 and TRBJ1-2; maybe TRBD1 (5 bases). V lost 1 base to trimming and J lost 0 bases, with 24 bases between them. The length of the CDR3 is 20 residues. CDR1 is LGHNA, CDR2 YSLEER, per germline. CDR3 residues: CASSQGEGRGRTATNYGYTF. DNA for the CDR3: TGCGCCAGCAGCCAAGGCGAAGGAAGGGGCAGGACCGCTACTAACTATGGCTACACCTTC.

About this clonotype itself: The junction shows a germline mismatch at one end, possibly a read error. The rearrangement joins TRBV29-1 to TRBJ2-1; D not certain. The length of the CDR3 is 14 residues. In germline, CDR1 is SQVTM, CDR2 ANQGSEA. Written as DNA, the CDR3 is TGCAGTGTTGTCGGGTTAATAAGTTACAATGAGCAGTTCTTC. This codes for CSVVGLISYNEQFF.

As regards this clonotype: Its ends do not fully match the called genes, so a read error is possible. The chain carries TRBV11-2 and TRBJ2-7; perhaps TRBD1 as D (5 bases). The CDR3 sequence is 14 residues long. CDR1 and CDR2 from the germline V gene are SGHAT and FQNNGV. The CDR3 sequence is CASSFREASYERYF. CDR3 nucleotide sequence: TGTGCCAGCAGCTTCAGGGAAGCTTCCTACGAGCGGTACTTC.

As concerns this clonotype: One end of the junction is discordant with germline, which a read error may explain. The CDR3 is CASSLATVSYEQHF. In nucleotides, the CDR3 is TGTGCCAGCAGCTTAGCAACGGTCTCCTACGAGCAGCACTTC. The V and J genes are TRBV11-1 and TRBJ2-7; D not resolved. This CDR3 spans 14 amino acids. Per germline, CDR1 SGHAT and CDR2 FQDESV (reference sequence).

About this clonotype itself: A single base separates this from a much larger clone, so it may be a read error. The V and J genes are TRBV7-8 and TRBJ2-4, with 11 bases matching TRBD2. Germline CDR1 and CDR2: SGHVS and FQNEAQ. The CDR3 extends over 18 amino acids. V lost 5 bases and J lost 5; bases outside the gene matches: 14. The CDR3 here is CASSTNRIAGGVENIQYF. CDR3 nucleotides: TGTGCCAGCAGCACAAACCGAATAGCGGGAGGGGTCGAAAACATTCAGTACTTC.

About this clonotype itself: A read error may explain this, as a much larger clone is one base away. The chain carries TRBV28 and TRBJ2-3; 8 bases fit TRBD2. With 4 bases clipped from V and 2 bases from J, the junction kept 14 bases outside the gene matches. Germline loops: CDR1 MDHEN, CDR2 SYDVKM. The CDR3 has 18 amino acids. CDR3 protein: CASSWDRGGTSNTDTQYF. CDR3 in DNA: TGTGCCAGCAGTTGGGACCGCGGAGGGACTAGTAACACAGATACGCAGTATTTT.

A remark on this clonotype: Its ends do not fully match the called genes, so a read error is possible. The chain has TRBV6-5 and TRBJ2-7, with a tentative D call TRBD1 (5 bases). Germline loops: CDR1 MNHEY, CDR2 SVGAGI. CDR3 length equals 15 residues. The CDR3 is CARSYKDISSYDQYF. The CDR3 DNA is TGTGCCAGGAGTTACAAGGACATCAGCTCCTACGATCAGTACTTC.

This clonotype has only one observation. Just one base apart from a much larger clone, this may be a read error. The CDR3 bases are TGTACCAGCAGCCCCCCCAGGGGATTGAGTACAGATACGCAGTATTTT. Translating gives CTSSPPRGLSTDTQYF. This chain uses TRBV7-6 with TRBJ2-3; possible D gene TRBD1, 6 bases. CDR1 and CDR2 (germline): SGHVS, FNYEAQ. The CDR3 totals 16 residues.

This clonotype appeared a single time. A read error is possible here, since a much larger clone lies one base away. V usage is TRBV28 and J usage is TRBJ1-2, with a weak D call TRBD1 (5 bases). From germline, CDR1 is MDHEN and CDR2 SYDVKM. The CDR3 length is 15 residues. Deletions cut 3 bases from V and 0 bases from J, with 11 bases between. CDR3 nucleotides: TGTGCCAGCAGTTTTGGGGGATCAGCTAACTATGGCTACACCTTC. Translation gives CASSFGGSANYGYTF.

This clonotype was detected only a few times. The chain links TRBV4-3 to TRBJ2-7, with D uncertain. The CDR3 has 15 amino acids. The V end was cut by 2 bases, the J end by 10 bases, with 21 bases between. Germline V gives CDR1 LGHNA, CDR2 YSLEER. This chain's CDR3 is CASSQNYPELYVQYF. The CDR3 bases are TGCGCCAGCAGCCAAAACTATCCGGAGCTCTACGTACAGTACTTC.

This clonotype was recorded a few times. V usage is TRBV11-2 and J usage is TRBJ1-3, with TRBD1 matching 7 bases. This CDR3 has 10 residues. V shed 8 bases, J shed 16 bases, and the junction held 8 bases outside the gene matches. In germline, CDR1 is SGHAT, CDR2 FQNNGV. The CDR3, as DNA: TGTGCCAGCCCGGGGACAGCCCTCTATTTT. Amino acids: CASPGTALYF.

This chain uses TRBV11-3 with TRBJ1-1; D is possibly TRBD1 (6 bases). This CDR3 contains 13 residues. V was clipped by 8 bases and J by 6 bases, with 16 bases between them. CDR1 SGHNT and CDR2 YENEEA come from the germline V gene. As DNA, the CDR3 is TGTGCCAGCCCTACAGGGCTGGTGGCTGAAGCTTTCTTT. This translates into CASPTGLVAEAFF.